Sequencing of this TCR beta chain was carried out in a study of cytomegalovirus exposure and HLA in healthy donors (TCRdb year 2017). In terms of the full investigation: An earlier analysis of 550 to 700 of the donors reported approximately 270 Gb of sequence data and approximately 110 million unique TCR beta sequences from 150 million to 200 million T cells. An early release covering approximately 600 HLA-typed donors comprised about 290 gigabases of sequencing data and tens of millions of unique TCR sequences. Among the roughly 390 genotyped donors, about 85% belonged to the genetic ancestry cluster associated with self-reported Caucasian donors. The study aimed to test whether signatures of past pathogen exposure could be identified by cataloging public T cell receptors. The study profiled the T cell repertoires of fewer than 850 subjects by immunosequencing and related them to cytomegalovirus serostatus. Besides the first cohort of approximately 710 subjects, a separate validation cohort made up of 120 different subjects was used. To predict cytomegalovirus infection status, the study brought together high-throughput TCR immunosequencing, statistical association of individual TCRs with disease status, and machine learning. In a later analysis, previously published TCR beta repertoires from roughly 710 donors were re-analyzed and high-resolution HLA genotyping was added so that TCR occurrence patterns could be studied. Rather than drawing on any new phenotypic data, the later analysis identified candidate immune exposures from TCR beta sequences and the way those sequences occurred across donors. To decide whether each TCR beta V gene segment behaved as functional or pseudogenic, an earlier analysis of some 540 of the donors relied on high-throughput TCR beta sequencing. Donor age, sex, ethnicity and CMV serostatus were collected together with the repertoire data. A later genetic analysis used genome-wide SNP genotypes for about 60% of the roughly 700 donors, treating that subset as a discovery cohort. All discovery cohort repertoires had been generated using a single sequencing platform. HLA typing covered class I and class II loci at four-digit resolution. Typing coverage differed by locus: A, B, C, DRB1 and DQB1 were typed in about 620-640 donors, DQA1 in approximately 520, DPA1 in approximately 600, and DPB1 in around 440. Four or five DR-DQ haplotypes were handled as single units for association and clustering, since linkage in the cohort was strong. On average, about 240,000 unique TCR beta nucleotide sequences were sequenced per donor among roughly 430 genotyped donors of the cohort, with around 19% of those sequences being non-productive.

Trimming removed 3 bases from V and 4 bases from J, leaving 3 bases between the germline ends. The germline V gene (reference sequence) provides CDR1 LNHDA and CDR2 SQIVND. From cysteine to phenylalanine, the CDR3 is 11 amino acids long. The sequence is cut down to CDR3 DNA, 33 bases in frame from base 1. Library creation used the immunoSEQ multiplex PCR assay. For the multiplex PCR, a mixture combining 60 forward primers for TCR Vbeta segments and 13 reverse primers for TCR Jbeta segments was used. The CDR3 region of rearranged TCR beta genes was amplified from genomic DNA with a multiplex PCR assay. The Illumina HiSeq System was used to sequence the amplified TCR beta libraries as 87-base-pair reads. Per the original workflow: Across the 700 or so repertoires, a later analysis counted 75 million to 90 million unique TCR beta chains, 9.5 million to 12 million of which were shared by at least two donors. To remove PCR and sequencing errors, raw reads were error-corrected and collapsed into unique sequences using a nearest-neighbor algorithm that merged closely related sequences. To assign V, D and J gene segments, CDR3 sequences were aligned to IMGT reference sequences. For a sequence to be retained, a match of at least six nucleotides to both a V gene segment and a J gene segment was required. Rearrangements were classified as productive when the CDR3 lacked stop codons and remained in frame with V and J, and all other rearrangements were classified as non-productive. Following IMGT convention, CDR3 was defined as the stretch from the second conserved V-encoded cysteine up to the conserved J-encoded phenylalanine. In an earlier analysis of around 640 of the donors, sequences lacking an unambiguous match to a single V gene segment were excluded. In an earlier analysis of about 590 of the donors, a V segment was called functional when productive rearrangements were above 56.7%, and segregating when the standard deviation between donors exceeded 5%. A statistical classification framework was developed to diagnose cytomegalovirus status using the catalog of TCR beta chain sequences. In a later analysis, V and J genes were assigned by comparing TCR nucleotide sequences against IMGT/GENE-DB human TR gene sequences. Using the TCRdist pipeline, a later analysis assigned CDR3 sequences along with most-parsimonious VDJ recombination scenarios. In a later analysis, each TCR beta chain was defined by its CDR3 amino acid sequence together with its V-gene family, and reads lacking a unique V-gene family were excluded. A later analysis removed 592 highly shared, low-generation-probability nucleotide sequences to deal with suspected cross-contamination and a sequencing artifact. In a later analysis, a clonal expansion index was calculated for each public chain from normalized within-repertoire ranks of inferred template counts. A later analysis computed generation probabilities with a VDJ recombination model fitted to out-of-frame rearrangements, and checked the results against IGoR. A later analysis scored TCR-TCR, TCR-HLA and TCR-CMV co-occurrence with hypergeometric tests, applying a repertoire-size bias correction to TCR pairs. A later analysis estimated false discovery rates by permuting HLA or CMV assignments 20 times. In a later analysis, co-occurring TCRs were grouped using DBSCAN, and TCRdist sequence similarity was added for clustering within HLA-allele-positive subsets. Co-occurrence clustering excluded repertoires with fewer than 30,000 or more than 120,000 public chains, plus five with anomalous nucleotide sharing. TCRdb limited this immuneACCESS table to in-frame rearrangements with V and J called. A share of clones is missing; checked studies link under half to unresolved V genes, and the rest is unexplained. The V and J calls and clone size were taken over from that table, and D and trimming were inferred from the DNA. For this sample the table gives roughly 250,000 clones, of which 80% were detected only once. The ten largest clones represent over 0.3% of the sample.

The paper's findings and limits, for the study overall: A later analysis associated around 16,000 TCR beta sequences with specific HLA alleles at a false discovery rate of 0.05. A cluster of highly shared sequence variants was judged likely to represent a technical artifact of the sequencing pipeline. A further reported finding was that TCR beta sequences accurately predicted the HLA-A and HLA-B alleles for most subjects in the first cohort. According to a later analysis, TCR association rates differed among HLA loci, with DRB1 alleles showing the most associated TCRs and HLA-C alleles showing the fewest. Most TCR sequences were observed very rarely across donors, whereas some public TCRs were present in many individuals. Linkage disequilibrium might explain the correlated functional status among segregating V segments, but an unknown experimental factor could not be excluded. In a later analysis, most CMV-associated TCR beta chains were found to appear HLA-restricted, with HLA associations seemingly driven largely by CMV exposure. Because some donors lacked HLA typing at each locus, the association tests relied only on the typed subset. In a later genetic analysis, fewer N-insertions in productive TCRs were reported among donors in an Asian-associated ancestry cluster than the approximately 670-donor mean. Only TCR beta chains were sequenced in this cohort, and the absence of alpha or paired-chain data limited detectable features. Broadly in line with IMGT annotations, most TCR beta V segments showed up in productive rearrangements about 87% or about 30% of the time in an earlier analysis of about 500 of the donors. The presence/absence analyses assumed that sequencing depth was roughly uniform across donors, and that assumption may not be true. Because the 87-base-pair reads could not distinguish some IMGT-functional V segments, including TRBV6-2 and TRBV6-3, those segments were excluded. Three of the identified cytomegalovirus-associated TCR beta chains were confirmed in vitro to be specific for cytomegalovirus antigens. An association between a missense DCLRE1C variant and V-gene and J-gene trimming of TCR beta chains was found in a later genetic analysis and replicated in an independent cohort. According to a later analysis, parvovirus B19, influenza, CMV and Epstein-Barr virus appeared linked to several top co-occurrence clusters. Cytomegalovirus status was reported to be diagnosed by the classifier with high specificity and sensitivity in both the original and validation cohorts. Assigning TCR associations to individual alleles was difficult when HLA alleles, especially DR and DQ, strongly co-occurred. The study listed 150 to 200 TCR beta chains as associated with cytomegalovirus. It was suggested by the authors that the approach could potentially be generalized to other disease states and immunological phenotypes. Because counts were too low, approximately 15 rarely observed V segments, including chromosome 9 orphons, were excluded from the earlier analysis of 587 of the donors. CMV serostatus was the only immune exposure information available for the cohort. In a later analysis, HLA-associated TCR beta chains were found to be more clonally expanded and to have lower generation probabilities than equally common non-associated chains.

The cohort comprised under 700 healthy bone marrow donors. Cohort members were all nominally healthy when sampled, although unrecorded immune exposures were likely present. The donor was CMV seronegative and belonged to the group of 320 or so seronegative cohort members. Each donor provided a peripheral blood sample, and peripheral blood mononuclear cells were used for TCR beta sequencing. The Qiagen DNeasy Blood Extraction Kit was used to extract genomic DNA from the blood cell samples. This clone is characterized as medium-sized (0.01 to 0.1%). Its antigen remains undetermined. Base qualities are not at hand, and no much larger clone is one base apart. This specimen includes other DNA sequences encoding the same CDR3.

This sequence was found in a girl aged 2 to 9 in good health and CMV-seronegative. The receptor chain draws on TRBV19 and TRBJ1-1, with the D gene too uncertain to name. Sample: PBMCs. This receptor has the CDR3 CASSIVTEAFF. In nucleotide form, the sequence is TGTGCCAGTAGTATCGTCACTGAAGCTTTCTTT.